This TCR beta chain comes out of a study of T-cell memory formation after mild COVID-19. Points from the study as a whole: Some clones that responded were present in memory (sampled pre-infection), which suggests cross-reactive memory joined.

Trimming cost V 1 base and J 11 bases; bases outside gene matches: 6. Per germline, CDR1 MGHRA and CDR2 YSYEKL. The CDR3 is made up of 14 amino acids. There are a few counts of this clonotype. Its antigen is currently unknown. MiXCR, applied by TCRdb to the 5' RACE reads, yields one record per CDR3 protein. The data show a few hundred thousand distinct CDR3 sequences, approximately 25% seen once. The chain has TRBV4-1 and TRBJ1-4, with 8 nucleotides matching TRBD1. The receptor was derived from an adult woman who had mild COVID-19 (a few samples of this study predate the infection). Cell type and time point are not known. The sequenced material came from PBMCs or a T cell subset sorted from them (not recorded which). The CDR3 coding sequence is TGCGCCAGCAGCCAAGGCCAGGGGGCCAGGAAACTGTTTTTT. Translating it yields CASSQGQGARKLFF.